This T cell receptor (beta chain) was observed in a study of CD8+ T cells in alopecia areata. Study-wide findings and caveats: Higher clonality and more expanded CD8+ clones appeared in lesional than normal scalp. Patients showed less clear TCR sequence sharing than mice, possibly partly because of HLA diversity. Scalp sample data also include resident alphabeta T cells from normal skin.

Using a FACSAria, the CD4+ and CD8+ T cells were sorted from the PBMCs. This clone showed up just a few times. As yet, its antigen is unknown. The same CDR3 arises from other DNA sequences in this sample as well. Sequencing used cDNA as its template, made by extracting RNA and reverse transcribing it. Repertoires were generated with immunoSEQ multiplex PCR, while TCRdb's copy carries only in-frame clones and drops some. The sample lists 110,000 to 150,000 clones, less than 65% occurring once. V was pared by 6 bases and J by 4 bases, with 10 bases between. The CDR3 has 11 residues. Germline V gene data show CDR1 as DFQATT and CDR2 as SNEGSKA (reference sequence).

This TCR derives from a human donor in good health. The sequencing sample was made of CD8+ T cells sorted from blood. This rearrangement joins TRBV20-1 to TRBJ2-7; D is undetermined. The CDR3 loop is CSAPDGYEQYF. The DNA of the CDR3 is TGCAGTGCACCGGACGGGTACGAGCAGTACTTC.